The 9 T cell receptor beta chains given below trace back to one sample, sequenced in a study of blood T cells in healthy people across ages. Sample-barcoded 5' priming and a J-beta primer mix drove a second PCR of 7 to 11 cycles. TCRdb re-called the 5' RACE reads through MiXCR, storing one row per CDR3 protein. The sample consists of about 540,000 distinct CDR3 sequences, approximately 25% of them appearing once. These data were also reused for a study on T cells of mothers and their children.

Material: blood. Receptors were obtained from a boy aged 5 to 17 in good health.

This clonotype showed up just a few times. This rearrangement joins TRBV20-1 to TRBJ2-1; the D gene is possibly TRBD2 (5 bases). Trimming removed 0 bases from V and 4 bases from J, with 13 bases in between. CDR3 length: 15 residues. Germline V CDR1 and CDR2: DFQATT, SNEGSKA (reference sequence). The DNA for the CDR3 is TGCAGTGCTAGAGACGGGCGGGCGACTTACAATGAGCAGTTCTTC. Translating gives CSARDGRATYNEQFF.

This clonotype has a handful of counts. V is TRBV27 and J is TRBJ2-5; 9 positions match TRBD2. TRBJ2-1 explains the end of the DNA better; the J call may be wrong. This CDR3 has 16 amino acids. CDR1 is MNHEY, CDR2 SMNVEV, per germline (reference sequence). The CDR3 DNA follows: TGTGCCAGCAGTCCCACACTAGCGGGTGCATACAATGAGCAGTTCTTC. This codes for CASSPTLAGAYNEQFF.

In its sample, this clonotype was seen a few times. This chain joins TRBV27 and TRBJ2-5, with D possibly TRBD1 on 6 matching bases. The V and J ends lost 5 bases and 11 bases respectively, with 15 bases between them. This CDR3 region has 12 residues. Per germline, CDR1 MNHEY and CDR2 SMNVEV (reference sequence). The CDR3 region has the DNA TGTGCCAGCAGTCCCAGGGGCCACAAGCAGTACTTC. It encodes CASSPRGHKQYF.

Only a few counts were recorded for this clonotype. This chain joins TRBV12-3 or TRBV12-4 and TRBJ2-1; the match to TRBD1 covers 7 bases. The V and J ends lost 4 bases and 9 bases, in that order; junction bases with no gene match: 18. This CDR3 region has 17 residues. CDR3 nucleotide sequence: TGTGCCAGCAGTTCTGACAGGGTTGGGGTATTGGGCAGTGAGCAGTTCTTC. Protein: CASSSDRVGVLGSEQFF.

J is TRBJ2-1 and V is TRBV20-1; TRBD2 agrees at 7 bases. J was trimmed by 8 bases and V by 6 bases; bases with no gene match: 13. This CDR3 is 14 amino acids long. The germline CDR1 and CDR2 sequences are DFQATT and SNEGSKA (reference sequence). This CDR3 is CSAPKGGPVDEQFF. DNA for the CDR3: TGCAGTGCCCCGAAGGGAGGGCCAGTTGATGAGCAGTTCTTC.

The rearrangement joins TRBV7-3 to TRBJ1-1; 7 bases are a match to TRBD1. Germline-derived CDR1 and CDR2 are SGHTA and FQGTGA. Trimming removed 5 bases from V and 3 bases from J; junction bases left unmatched: 12. The CDR3 covers 16 residues. This CDR3 is CASSPGQLGLDTEAFF. The CDR3 coding sequence is TGTGCCAGCAGCCCGGGACAGTTAGGGTTGGACACTGAAGCTTTCTTT. The full variable domain, with the rest looked up from reference TRBV7-3 and TRBJ1-1, is GAGVSQTPSNKVTEKGKYVELRCDPISGHTALYWYRQSLGQGPEFLIYFQGTGAADDSGLPNDRFFAVRPEGSVSTLKIQRTERGDSAVYLCASSPGQLGLDTEAFFGQGTRLTVV.

The chain links TRBV6-1 to TRBJ2-1, with 7 nucleotides matching TRBD2. CDR3 size: 18 residues. The ends lost 2 bases at V and 6 bases at J; junction bases unmatched: 16. From germline, CDR1 is MNHNS and CDR2 SASEGT. The CDR3 DNA follows: TGTGCCAGCAGTGAAAGCTGGAGGAAAGGGACTAAAGGCAATGAGCAGTTCTTC. Its translation is CASSESWRKGTKGNEQFF.

The chain has TRBV12-3 or TRBV12-4 and TRBJ2-2, with 8 bases fitting TRBD1. CDR3 size: 22 residues. The V gene end was trimmed by 6 bases and the J gene end by 1 base; junction bases not matched to a gene: 25. CDR3 nucleotide sequence: TGTGCCAGCAGCCTCGACAGGGGTCGGTTGTATAGGGCCACACAGAACACCGGGGAGCTGTTTTTT. Its protein product is CASSLDRGRLYRATQNTGELFF.

The rearrangement uses TRBV7-2 and TRBJ2-3; the match to TRBD2 covers 9 bases. CDR3 size: 16 residues. Germline V gene lookup returns CDR1 SGHTA and CDR2 FQGNSA. V lost 0 bases, J lost 3 bases, and 4 bases stayed unmatched. This CDR3 is CASSLALSGRTDTQYF. CDR3 DNA sequence: TGTGCCAGCAGCTTAGCGCTAAGCGGGAGGACAGATACGCAGTATTTT. The variable domain in full, with the rest retrieved from reference TRBV7-2 and TRBJ2-3, is GAGVSQSPSNKVTEKGKDVELRCDPISGHTALYWYRQSLGQGLEFLIYFQGNSAPDKSGLPSDRFSAERTGGSVSTLTIQRTQQEDSAVYLCASSLALSGRTDTQYFGPGTRLTVL.